Listed below are T cell receptor beta chains from one sample, sequenced in a study of T-cell memory formation after mild COVID-19. TCRdb reprocessed the 5' RACE reads with MiXCR, giving one entry per CDR3 protein. The sample has approximately 46,000 distinct CDR3 sequences; around 6.3% are singletons. The sequenced material came from PBMCs or a T cell subset sorted from them (not recorded which). These receptors were collected from an adult who had mild COVID-19 (a few samples of this study predate the infection). Cell type and time point are not known. CDR3s include the opening cysteine and the closing phenylalanine or tryptophan. D genes are given only for firm matches. Clone size, where shown, is once, few, many, or a class for clones that have expanded.

J gene	D gene	clone size	V gene	CDR3 DNA	CDR3 protein
TRBJ1-1	NA	NA	TRBV10-3	TGTGCCATCAGTGAAGACAGGTCGAACACTGAAGCTTTCTTT	CAISEDRSNTEAFF
TRBJ2-1	TRBD2	many	TRBV12-3/TRBV12-4	TGTGCCAGCAGGGTTAGCGGGGGCTCAGGGAATGAGCAGTTCTTC	CASRVSGGSGNEQFF
TRBJ1-6	NA	many	TRBV12-3/TRBV12-4	TGTGCCAGCAAGGGCTCGTTAGTCGCCCAATATAATTCACCCCTCCACTTT	CASKGSLVAQYNSPLHF
TRBJ1-1	TRBD1	NA	TRBV20-1	TGCAGTGCTAGGGATACAGGGGGCGCTGGGAACACTGAAGCTTTCTTT	CSARDTGGAGNTEAFF
TRBJ2-7	TRBD1	NA	TRBV18	TGTGCCAGCTCCCAAGACAGGGAGAGAGAGCAGTACTTC	CASSQDREREQYF
TRBJ1-4	NA	many	TRBV12-3/TRBV12-4	TGTGCCAGCACGAGGGGGAGAGAAAAACTGTTTTTT	CASTRGREKLFF
TRBJ1-5	NA	NA	TRBV19	TGTGCCAGTATTTCTGGCGGCGGAAGCAATCAGCCCCAGCATTTT	CASISGGGSNQPQHF
TRBJ2-2	NA	many	TRBV7-9	TGTGCCAGCAGCTTGTTACACGGGGTGGGAAACACCGGGGAGCTGTTTTTT	CASSLLHGVGNTGELFF
TRBJ2-7	TRBD1	NA	TRBV7-2	TGTGCCAGCAGCCAACCGGGACAGGGATACGAGCAGTACTTC	CASSQPGQGYEQYF
TRBJ2-5	NA	many	TRBV6-2/TRBV6-3	TGTGCCAGCAGTTATACCCGCGCGGGCCTAGAGACCCAGTACTTC	CASSYTRAGLETQYF
TRBJ2-2	NA	few	TRBV12-3/TRBV12-4	TGTGCCAGCAGTGTCGGGATAGCGAACACCGGGGAGCTGTTTTTT	CASSVGIANTGELFF
TRBJ1-1	TRBD1	few	TRBV9	TGTGCCAGCGGACCCGACAGGGACACTGAAGCTTTCTTT	CASGPDRDTEAFF
TRBJ1-3	NA	few	TRBV7-2	TGTGCCAGCAGTTCGAGGATCGGAACAACTGGAAACACCATATATTTT	CASSSRIGTTGNTIYF
TRBJ2-5	NA	few	TRBV7-2	TGTGCCAGCAGCGGAATCTCTGTGGGCCAGTACTTC	CASSGISVGQYF
TRBJ1-5	TRBD1	many	TRBV7-9	TGTGCCAGCAGCGGACAGGGATCTCAGCCCCAGCATTTT	CASSGQGSQPQHF
TRBJ1-1	TRBD1	few	TRBV20-1	TGCAGTGCTCCCAGGGACAGGCAAAACACTGAAGCTTTCTTT	CSAPRDRQNTEAFF
TRBJ2-2	NA	many	TRBV9	TGTGCCAGCAGCGTTCAGACCTACACCGGGGAGCTGTTTTTT	CASSVQTYTGELFF
TRBJ2-7	TRBD2	NA	TRBV12-3/TRBV12-4	TGTGCCAGCAGTTTAGGCGGTAGCGGGGGGGTATACGAGCAGTACTTC	CASSLGGSGGVYEQYF
TRBJ1-2	NA	many	TRBV10-3	TGTGCCATCAGTGGTGGGGAAACTAACTATGGCTACACCTTC	CAISGGETNYGYTF
TRBJ2-1	TRBD1	NA	TRBV24-1	TGTGCCACCAGTGACTTCACAGGGGGCGGTGAGCAGTTCTTC	CATSDFTGGGEQFF
TRBJ2-7	NA	NA	TRBV5-1	TGCGCCAGCAGCTTGTTGACGGGGGGCCTTACCTACGAGCAGTACTTC	CASSLLTGGLTYEQYF
TRBJ2-7	TRBD2	many	TRBV30	TGTGCCGGAGACGAAGCGGGGGCGGGCGAGCAGTACTTC	CAGDEAGAGEQYF
TRBJ1-2	NA	NA	TRBV11-1	TGTGCCAGCAGCGACCCCGGCGAATACTATGGCTACACCTTC	CASSDPGEYYGYTF
TRBJ2-7	TRBD1	many	TRBV29-1	TGCAGCGTTGTTTGGGACAGGGGGCTCAACGAGCAGTACTTC	CSVVWDRGLNEQYF
TRBJ2-1	NA	NA	TRBV20-1	TGCAGTGCTACACCCGCCCTGGCGGGGACCTACAATGAGCAGTTCTTC	CSATPALAGTYNEQFF
TRBJ2-1	TRBD2	NA	TRBV11-3	TGTGCCAGCAGCTCGGGGACTAGCGGGACGTTCTACAATGAGCAGTTCTTC	CASSSGTSGTFYNEQFF
TRBJ2-1	TRBD2	NA	TRBV18	TGTGCCAGCTCACCACCGGGACTAGCGGTAGGCAATGAGCAGTTCTTC	CASSPPGLAVGNEQFF
TRBJ2-7	NA	many	TRBV18	TGTGCCAGCTCACCATATACAGGCTACGAGCAGTACTTC	CASSPYTGYEQYF
TRBJ2-3	NA	many	TRBV6-6	TGTGCCAGCAGTTACTCGCCAGCGCGAGACCACACAGATACGCAGTATTTT	CASSYSPARDHTDTQYF
TRBJ1-1	NA	few	TRBV15	TGTGCCACCAGCTCACCTAGCGGGGCTTTGGAGACTGAAGCTTTCTTT	CATSSPSGALETEAFF
TRBJ2-7	NA	few	TRBV24-1	TGTGCCACCAGTGATCACAGGGTCAAATACTTC	CATSDHRVKYF
TRBJ1-1	TRBD1	NA	TRBV19	TGTGCCAGTAGCTTTACGGGACAGCCGAGGGAAGCTTTCTTT	CASSFTGQPREAFF
TRBJ2-1	TRBD2	many	TRBV5-1	TGCGCCAGCAGCTTGGTCTCTAGCGGGGTCTACAATGAGCAGTTCTTC	CASSLVSSGVYNEQFF
TRBJ2-3	TRBD2	few	TRBV6-6	TGTGCCAGCAGTTACCGTTCGACTAGCGGGGGGCGCGAGACAGATACGCAGTATTTT	CASSYRSTSGGRETDTQYF
TRBJ2-6	NA	medium-sized	TRBV12-3/TRBV12-4	TGTGCCAGCAGTTTACGCAGCTCTGGGGCCAACGTCCTGACTTTC	CASSLRSSGANVLTF
TRBJ1-2	NA	many	TRBV5-1	TGCGCCAGCAGTTACGACAGGAATCTGGGCTACACCTTC	CASSYDRNLGYTF
TRBJ2-1	NA	many	TRBV7-8	TGTGCCAGCAGCTTAGTTAGGAGGGAAAATGAGCAGTTCTTC	CASSLVRRENEQFF
TRBJ2-2	NA	NA	TRBV15	TGTGCCACCAGCAGAGATAGCGCCCGAAACACCGGGGAGCTGTTTTTT	CATSRDSARNTGELFF
TRBJ2-1	NA	many	TRBV12-3/TRBV12-4	TGTGCCAGCAGTTCGTACCCAGGAGCGGGCTACAATGAGCAGTTCTTC	CASSSYPGAGYNEQFF
TRBJ2-1	NA	many	TRBV4-3	TGCGCCAGCAGCCAAGATCCGGGACTTTCCTACAATGAGCAGTTCTTC	CASSQDPGLSYNEQFF
TRBJ1-5	NA	many	TRBV5-1	TGCGCCAGCAGCAGTTTCCCTGGGCAGCCCCAGCATTTT	CASSSFPGQPQHF
TRBJ1-4	NA	many	TRBV12-3/TRBV12-4	TGTGCCAGCGGGTTGAGAGGTCGTGAAAAACTGTTTTTT	CASGLRGREKLFF
TRBJ2-3	TRBD2	many	TRBV2	TGTGCCAGCAGTGAACAAGCGGGGGGTATGACAGATACGCAGTATTTT	CASSEQAGGMTDTQYF
TRBJ1-2	TRBD1	few	TRBV7-2	TGTGCCAGCAGCTTAGGGTGGACAGGTCCCTCTGATGGCTACACCTTC	CASSLGWTGPSDGYTF
TRBJ2-3	NA	many	TRBV18	TGTGCCAGCTCGCTAAACAAGGGCAGCACAGATACGCAGTATTTT	CASSLNKGSTDTQYF
TRBJ1-6	NA	NA	TRBV12-3/TRBV12-4	TGTGCCAGCAGTTTAGGAGGGCAACGAAATTCACCCCTCCACTTT	CASSLGGQRNSPLHF
TRBJ2-1	NA	medium-sized	TRBV5-1	TGCGCCAGCATGATATGGGGTTCGACAATTGATGAGCAGTTCTTC	CASMIWGSTIDEQFF
TRBJ2-1	TRBD2	NA	TRBV10-3	TGTGCCATCAGTGAGTCTGCTAGCGGGATAAACAATGAGCAGTTCTTC	CAISESASGINNEQFF
TRBJ1-2	NA	NA	TRBV27	TGTGCCAGCAGTTTATCGAGGCAGAACGGCGACTATGGCTACACCTTC	CASSLSRQNGDYGYTF
TRBJ1-6	NA	few	TRBV7-8	TGTGCCAGCAGCCCGGACCACAGGACTCTAAATTCACCCCTCCACTTT	CASSPDHRTLNSPLHF
TRBJ1-2	TRBD1	many	TRBV7-3	TGTGCCAGCAGCGCTACAGGGGCCGGAGGCTACACCTTC	CASSATGAGGYTF
TRBJ2-4	TRBD1	many	TRBV29-1	TGCAGCGCTGGGACAGAGAAAAACGTTCAGTACTTC	CSAGTEKNVQYF
TRBJ2-5	NA	many	TRBV5-5	TGTGCCAGCAGCGTGGACTTCCAAGAGACCCAGTACTTC	CASSVDFQETQYF
TRBJ2-3	NA	few	TRBV11-2	TGTGCCAGCAAACTTAGGAGAAGCACAGATACGCAGTATTTT	CASKLRRSTDTQYF
TRBJ2-7	TRBD1	many	TRBV7-2	TGTGCCAGCAGCTTCACCGGGACAGGGTTGAGTGAGCAGTACTTC	CASSFTGTGLSEQYF
TRBJ2-5	NA	few	TRBV3-1	TGTGCCAGCAGCCAACCGCGTATGGTAGAGACCCAGTACTTC	CASSQPRMVETQYF
TRBJ2-6	NA	many	TRBV5-1	TGCGCCAGCAGCTTGGGGATGAGCTCTGGGGCCAACGTCCTGACTTTC	CASSLGMSSGANVLTF
TRBJ2-7	TRBD2	many	TRBV20-1	TGCAGTGCGGGGACTAGCGGCCGCAGAGAGCAGTACTTC	CSAGTSGRREQYF
TRBJ2-1	NA	medium-sized	TRBV24-1	TGTGCCACCAGTGATTTGAGCGTGAGCTCCTACAATGAGCAGTTCTTC	CATSDLSVSSYNEQFF
TRBJ2-7	NA	few	TRBV5-1	TGCGCCAGCAGCTTATCGACAGTTTTCTCCTACGAGCAGTACTTC	CASSLSTVFSYEQYF